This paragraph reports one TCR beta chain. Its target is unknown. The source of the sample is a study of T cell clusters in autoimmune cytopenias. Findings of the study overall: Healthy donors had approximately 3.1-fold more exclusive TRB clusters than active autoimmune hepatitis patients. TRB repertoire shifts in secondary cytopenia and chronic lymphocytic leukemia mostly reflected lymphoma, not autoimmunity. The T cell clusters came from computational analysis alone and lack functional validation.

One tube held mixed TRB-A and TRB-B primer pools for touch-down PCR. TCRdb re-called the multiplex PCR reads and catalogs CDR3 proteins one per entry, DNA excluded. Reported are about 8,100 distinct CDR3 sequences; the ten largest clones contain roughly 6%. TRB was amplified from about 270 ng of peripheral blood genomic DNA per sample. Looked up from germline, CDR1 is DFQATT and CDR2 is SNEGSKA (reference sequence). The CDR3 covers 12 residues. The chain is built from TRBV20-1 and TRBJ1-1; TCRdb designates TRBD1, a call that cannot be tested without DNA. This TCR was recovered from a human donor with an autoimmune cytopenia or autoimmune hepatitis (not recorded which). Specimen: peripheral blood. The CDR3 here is CSFQGASAEAFF.